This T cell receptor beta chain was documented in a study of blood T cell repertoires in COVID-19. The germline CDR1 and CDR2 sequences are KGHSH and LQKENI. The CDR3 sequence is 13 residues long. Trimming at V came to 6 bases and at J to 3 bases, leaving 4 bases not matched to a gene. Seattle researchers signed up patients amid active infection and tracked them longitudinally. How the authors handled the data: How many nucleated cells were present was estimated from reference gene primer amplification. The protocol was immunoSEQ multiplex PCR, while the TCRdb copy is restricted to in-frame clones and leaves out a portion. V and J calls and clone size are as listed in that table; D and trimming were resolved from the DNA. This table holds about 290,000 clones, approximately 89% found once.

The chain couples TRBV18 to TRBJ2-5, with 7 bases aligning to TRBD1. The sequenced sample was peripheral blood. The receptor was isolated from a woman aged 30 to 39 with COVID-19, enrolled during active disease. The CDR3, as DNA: TGTGCCAGCTCGACAGGGTGGGAAGAGACCCAGTACTTC. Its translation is CASSTGWEETQYF. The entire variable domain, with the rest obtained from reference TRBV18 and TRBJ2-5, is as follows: NAGVMQNPRHLVRRRGQEARLRCSPMKGHSHVYWYRQLPEEGLKFMVYLQKENIIDESGMPKERFSAEFPKEGPSILRIQQVVRGDSAAYFCASSTGWEETQYFGPGTRLLVL.